The rows below give T cell receptor beta chains drawn from one sample of a study of T-cell reconstitution after alpha-beta-depleted transplantation in children. Using its own MiXCR run on the PCR reads, TCRdb lists one record per CDR3 protein. This table holds hundreds of thousands of distinct CDR3 sequences, approximately 12% found once. The material sequenced was PBMCs, mostly from graft donor cells, taken 360 days after TCRalphabeta/CD19-depleted stem cell transplant. These receptors came from a male patient younger than 18 who had a stem cell transplant for acute myeloid leukemia, so the T cells may come from the graft donor. The CDR3 runs from the conserved cysteine through the conserved F or W. Each record gives: V gene, D gene, clone size, J gene, CDR3 DNA, CDR3 protein. The D gene is left open where the match is weak. For some rows the clone size is stated as once, few or many, or as a class when expanded; others skip it.

v_gene: TRBV18; d_gene: NA; abundance: NA; j_gene: TRBJ1-6; CDR3nt: TGTGCCAGCTCGGAGCAGGCTTGGAATTCACCCCTCCACTTT; CDR3aa: CASSEQAWNSPLHF
v_gene: TRBV9; d_gene: NA; abundance: many; j_gene: TRBJ2-3; CDR3nt: TGTGCCAGCAGCGTAGCGGGAGCGGTCACAGATACGCAGTATTTT; CDR3aa: CASSVAGAVTDTQYF
v_gene: TRBV28; d_gene: NA; abundance: NA; j_gene: TRBJ1-2; CDR3nt: TGTGCCAGTAGAGAAGGGAACTATGGCTACACCTTC; CDR3aa: CASREGNYGYTF
v_gene: TRBV28; d_gene: NA; abundance: once; j_gene: TRBJ1-5; CDR3nt: TGTGCCAGCAGTGACAAGAATCAGCCCCAGCATTTT; CDR3aa: CASSDKNQPQHF
v_gene: TRBV6-2/TRBV6-3; d_gene: NA; abundance: many; j_gene: TRBJ2-1; CDR3nt: TGTGCCAGCGGGGGCGGGATTCCTCCCTACAACTACAATGAGCAGTTCTTC; CDR3aa: CASGGGIPPYNYNEQFF
v_gene: TRBV30; d_gene: NA; abundance: NA; j_gene: TRBJ2-5; CDR3nt: TGTGCCTGGAGCGTCAAGCCCGTAGGGCAACGGTATGAGACCCAGTACTTC; CDR3aa: CAWSVKPVGQRYETQYF
v_gene: TRBV10-3; d_gene: NA; abundance: NA; j_gene: TRBJ2-5; CDR3nt: TGTGCCATCAGTGATTCAATGATGCCAGAGGGGACCCAGTACTTC; CDR3aa: CAISDSMMPEGTQYF
v_gene: TRBV18; d_gene: NA; abundance: NA; j_gene: TRBJ2-3; CDR3nt: TGTGCCAGCTCACTCCAGGACTTCGGAGGGGCAGATACGCAGTATTTT; CDR3aa: CASSLQDFGGADTQYF
v_gene: TRBV12-3/TRBV12-4; d_gene: NA; abundance: many; j_gene: TRBJ1-2; CDR3nt: TGTGCCAGCAGCCCAGGACCAGCATCCTATGGCTACACCTTC; CDR3aa: CASSPGPASYGYTF
v_gene: TRBV6-5; d_gene: NA; abundance: few; j_gene: TRBJ2-7; CDR3nt: TGTGCCAGCAGTTACCGGGACGTTAGCTCCTACGAGCAGTACTTC; CDR3aa: CASSYRDVSSYEQYF
v_gene: TRBV25-1; d_gene: NA; abundance: few; j_gene: TRBJ2-2; CDR3nt: TGTGCCAGCACCCCAACTCGGGGGATCACCGGGGAGCTGTTTTTT; CDR3aa: CASTPTRGITGELFF
v_gene: TRBV7-9; d_gene: TRBD2; abundance: many; j_gene: TRBJ2-7; CDR3nt: TGTGCCAGCAGTTTCTTTGGGACTAGCACCGAGCAGTACTTC; CDR3aa: CASSFFGTSTEQYF
v_gene: TRBV28; d_gene: NA; abundance: NA; j_gene: TRBJ1-2; CDR3nt: TGTGCCAGCAGTTTATATCCGGTGGGCTACACCTTC; CDR3aa: CASSLYPVGYTF
v_gene: TRBV7-6; d_gene: NA; abundance: few; j_gene: TRBJ2-3; CDR3nt: TGTGCCAGCAGCCCCAGTCAAGGTGGGGTCGCAGATACGCAGTATTTT; CDR3aa: CASSPSQGGVADTQYF
v_gene: TRBV20-1; d_gene: TRBD1; abundance: NA; j_gene: TRBJ2-3; CDR3nt: TGCAGTGTCCCGGGACAGGGTACGGGCACAGATACGCAGTATTTT; CDR3aa: CSVPGQGTGTDTQYF
v_gene: TRBV20-1; d_gene: NA; abundance: NA; j_gene: TRBJ2-2; CDR3nt: TGCAGTGCTAGAGGGGCGGCGGTCACCGGGGAGCTGTTTTTT; CDR3aa: CSARGAAVTGELFF
v_gene: TRBV5-1; d_gene: NA; abundance: few; j_gene: TRBJ2-1; CDR3nt: TGCGCCAGCAGCTCTATGTACAATGAGCAGTTCTTC; CDR3aa: CASSSMYNEQFF
v_gene: TRBV11-2; d_gene: TRBD2; abundance: many; j_gene: TRBJ2-5; CDR3nt: TGTGCCAGCAGCTCGGGACTAGCGGGATTAGAGACCCAGTACTTC; CDR3aa: CASSSGLAGLETQYF
v_gene: TRBV20-1; d_gene: NA; abundance: few; j_gene: TRBJ2-1; CDR3nt: TGCAGTGCTAGAGCGGACAATGAGCAGTTCTTC; CDR3aa: CSARADNEQFF
v_gene: TRBV29-1; d_gene: NA; abundance: NA; j_gene: TRBJ2-3; CDR3nt: TGCAGCGTTGCAATGTCTAGCACAGATACGCAGTATTTT; CDR3aa: CSVAMSSTDTQYF
v_gene: TRBV4-3; d_gene: TRBD2; abundance: NA; j_gene: TRBJ2-7; CDR3nt: TGCGCCAGCAGCCAGGGACTAGCGGGAGCTATTGACCACGAGCAGTACTTC; CDR3aa: CASSQGLAGAIDHEQYF
v_gene: TRBV18; d_gene: NA; abundance: NA; j_gene: TRBJ2-7; CDR3nt: TGTGCCAGCTCACCCGCCAGAGCAGGACCCTACGAGCAGTACTTC; CDR3aa: CASSPARAGPYEQYF
v_gene: TRBV20-1; d_gene: NA; abundance: NA; j_gene: TRBJ1-4; CDR3nt: TGCAGTGCTAGACCTCCGGCAGGCCTTAATGAAAAACTGTTTTTT; CDR3aa: CSARPPAGLNEKLFF
v_gene: TRBV20-1; d_gene: NA; abundance: NA; j_gene: TRBJ1-4; CDR3nt: TGCAGTGCTAGACCCAACACGGGGGTCCGGGAAAAACTGTTTTTT; CDR3aa: CSARPNTGVREKLFF
v_gene: TRBV6-2/TRBV6-3; d_gene: NA; abundance: few; j_gene: TRBJ2-7; CDR3nt: TGTGCCAGCACAAGGACCTACTTCTCCGAGCAGTACTTC; CDR3aa: CASTRTYFSEQYF
v_gene: TRBV6-5; d_gene: NA; abundance: NA; j_gene: TRBJ1-2; CDR3nt: TGTGCCAGCAGTTTCCTCCGGGTCGCTGTCTATGGCTACACCTTC; CDR3aa: CASSFLRVAVYGYTF
v_gene: TRBV28; d_gene: NA; abundance: few; j_gene: TRBJ1-2; CDR3nt: TGTGCCAGCAGAGAAGGACAGAACTATGGCTACACCTTC; CDR3aa: CASREGQNYGYTF
v_gene: TRBV7-8; d_gene: NA; abundance: many; j_gene: TRBJ2-2; CDR3nt: TGTGCCAGCAGCTTAGTCGGGGGAGTGTGGACCGGGGAGCTGTTTTTT; CDR3aa: CASSLVGGVWTGELFF
v_gene: TRBV20-1; d_gene: TRBD2; abundance: NA; j_gene: TRBJ2-1; CDR3nt: TGCAGTGCTAGATGGGCTTTTAGCGGGAGGGCCCCGAGAAATTACAATGAGCAGTTCTTC; CDR3aa: CSARWAFSGRAPRNYNEQFF
v_gene: TRBV11-3; d_gene: NA; abundance: NA; j_gene: TRBJ2-5; CDR3nt: TGTGCCAGCAGCCCGCAGGGGTTAGAGACCCAGTACTTC; CDR3aa: CASSPQGLETQYF
v_gene: TRBV12-3/TRBV12-4; d_gene: NA; abundance: many; j_gene: TRBJ2-1; CDR3nt: TGTGCCAGCAGCTCTAGAAATGAGCAGTTCTTC; CDR3aa: CASSSRNEQFF
v_gene: TRBV29-1; d_gene: NA; abundance: many; j_gene: TRBJ2-3; CDR3nt: TGCAGCGTTGAGTCGGGGAGAAGGGATACGCAGTATTTT; CDR3aa: CSVESGRRDTQYF
v_gene: TRBV6-5; d_gene: NA; abundance: few; j_gene: TRBJ2-5; CDR3nt: TGTGCCAGCAGTTACTCTCGCGGATTCGGGGAGACCCAGTACTTC; CDR3aa: CASSYSRGFGETQYF
v_gene: TRBV21-1; d_gene: NA; abundance: many; j_gene: TRBJ1-5; CDR3nt: TGTGCCAGCAGCGGACATCGATGCTCTGTCAGCAATCAGCCCCAGCATTTT; CDR3aa: CASSGHRCSVSNQPQHF
v_gene: TRBV7-9; d_gene: NA; abundance: NA; j_gene: TRBJ1-2; CDR3nt: TGTGCCAGCAGCTTCACAGGCACCGCTACTTACTATGGCTACACCTTC; CDR3aa: CASSFTGTATYYGYTF
v_gene: TRBV5-6; d_gene: NA; abundance: NA; j_gene: TRBJ2-3; CDR3nt: TGTGCCAGCAGCCTGGGGACCGGCTGGGCGGATACGCAGTATTTT; CDR3aa: CASSLGTGWADTQYF